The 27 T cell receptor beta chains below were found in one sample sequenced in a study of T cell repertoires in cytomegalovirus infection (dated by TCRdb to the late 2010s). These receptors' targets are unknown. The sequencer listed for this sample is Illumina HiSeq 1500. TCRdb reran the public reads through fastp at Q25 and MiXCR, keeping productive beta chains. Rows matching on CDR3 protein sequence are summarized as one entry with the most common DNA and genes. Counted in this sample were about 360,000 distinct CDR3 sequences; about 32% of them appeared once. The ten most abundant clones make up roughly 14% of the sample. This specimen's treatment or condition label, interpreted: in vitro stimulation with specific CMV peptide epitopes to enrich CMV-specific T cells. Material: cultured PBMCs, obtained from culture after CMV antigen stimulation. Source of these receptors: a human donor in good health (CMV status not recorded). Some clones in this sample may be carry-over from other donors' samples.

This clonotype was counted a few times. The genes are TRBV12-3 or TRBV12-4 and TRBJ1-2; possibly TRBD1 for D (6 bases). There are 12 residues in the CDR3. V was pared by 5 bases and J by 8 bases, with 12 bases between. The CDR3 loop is CASSRTGQGYTF. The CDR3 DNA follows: TGTGCCAGCAGTCGTACAGGGCAGGGCTACACCTTC.

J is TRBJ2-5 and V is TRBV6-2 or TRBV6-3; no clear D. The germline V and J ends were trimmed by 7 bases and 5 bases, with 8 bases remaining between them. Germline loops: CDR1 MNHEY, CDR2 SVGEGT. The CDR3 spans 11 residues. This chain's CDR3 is CASTHGETQYF. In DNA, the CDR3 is TGTGCCAGCACCCACGGGGAGACCCAGTACTTC.

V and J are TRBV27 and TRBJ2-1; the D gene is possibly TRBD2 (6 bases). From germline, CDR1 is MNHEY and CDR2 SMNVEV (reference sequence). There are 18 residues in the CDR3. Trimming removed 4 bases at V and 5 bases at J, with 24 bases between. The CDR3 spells CASSYLRGISLADNEQFF. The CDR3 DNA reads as TGTGCCAGCAGTTACCTCCGGGGGATTTCCCTGGCAGACAATGAGCAGTTCTTC.

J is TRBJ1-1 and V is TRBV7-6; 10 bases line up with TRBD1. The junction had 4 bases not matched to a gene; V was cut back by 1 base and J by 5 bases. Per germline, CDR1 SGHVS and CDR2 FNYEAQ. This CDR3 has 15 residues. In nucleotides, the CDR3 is TGTGCCAGCAGCTTAGGGGACAGGGGAGGAACTGAAGCTTTCTTT. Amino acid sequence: CASSLGDRGGTEAFF.

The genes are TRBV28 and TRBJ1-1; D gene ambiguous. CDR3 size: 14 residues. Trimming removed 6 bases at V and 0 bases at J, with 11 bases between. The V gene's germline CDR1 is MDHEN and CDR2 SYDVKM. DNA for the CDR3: TGTGCCAGCAGACTCCTTCAACTGAACACTGAAGCTTTCTTT. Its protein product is CASRLLQLNTEAFF. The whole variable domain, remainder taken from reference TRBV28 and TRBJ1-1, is DVKVTQSSRYLVKRTGEKVFLECVQDMDHENMFWYRQDPGLGLRLIYFSYDVKMKEKGDIPEGYSVSREKKERFSLILESASTNQTSMYLCASRLLQLNTEAFFGQGTRLTVV.

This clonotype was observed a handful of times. The CDR3 is CASSQQGLAGGPHEQFF. DNA of the CDR3: TGTGCCAGCAGCCAACAGGGACTAGCGGGAGGGCCCCATGAGCAGTTCTTC. The chain is built from TRBV14 and TRBJ2-1, with 16 positions matching TRBD2. V trimming: 2 bases; J trimming: 8 bases; junction bases outside the gene matches: 6. The CDR3 has 17 residues. Germline CDR1 and CDR2: SGHDN and FVKESK.

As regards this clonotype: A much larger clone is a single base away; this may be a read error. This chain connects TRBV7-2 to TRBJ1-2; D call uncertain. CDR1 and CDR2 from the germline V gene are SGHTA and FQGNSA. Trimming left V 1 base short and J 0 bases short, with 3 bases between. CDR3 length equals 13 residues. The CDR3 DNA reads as TGTGCCAGCAGCTTAGAAGCTAACTATGGCTACACCTTC. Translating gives CASSLEANYGYTF.

CDR3 region: CSVHSDTGNEKLFF. In nucleotides, the CDR3 is TGCAGTGTCCACTCGGACACTGGTAATGAAAAACTGTTTTTT. The rearrangement joins TRBV20-1 to TRBJ1-4, with D tentatively TRBD1 (5 bases). The CDR3 has 14 amino acids. With 7 bases removed from V and 4 bases from J, the gap between germline ends came to 16 bases. Germline CDR1 reads DFQATT; CDR2 reads SNEGSKA (reference sequence).

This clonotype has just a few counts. CDR3 amino acids: CASSLTGKETQYF. The CDR3, as DNA: TGTGCCAGCAGCTTAACAGGGAAAGAGACCCAGTACTTC. The rearrangement joins TRBV7-9 to TRBJ2-5; a weak D match, TRBD1 (6 bases). The CDR3 loop spans 13 amino acids. Germline V gene data show CDR1 as SEHNR and CDR2 as FQNEAQ (reference sequence). V gave up 2 bases and J gave up 3 bases, with 7 bases separating them.

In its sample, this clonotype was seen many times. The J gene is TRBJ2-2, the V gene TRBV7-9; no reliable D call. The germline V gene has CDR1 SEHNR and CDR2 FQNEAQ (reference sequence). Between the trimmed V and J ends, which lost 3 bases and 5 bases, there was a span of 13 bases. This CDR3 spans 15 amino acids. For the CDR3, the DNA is TGTGCCAGCAGCTTTAGTCGACTTAAGACCGGGGAGCTGTTTTTT. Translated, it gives CASSFSRLKTGELFF.

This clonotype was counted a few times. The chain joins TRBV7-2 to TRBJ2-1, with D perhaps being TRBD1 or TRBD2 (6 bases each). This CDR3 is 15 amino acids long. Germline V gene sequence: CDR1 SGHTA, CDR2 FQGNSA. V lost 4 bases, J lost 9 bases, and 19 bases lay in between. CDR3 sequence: CASSSRGPGASEQFF. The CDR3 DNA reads TGTGCCAGCAGCTCGAGAGGGCCGGGGGCGAGTGAGCAGTTCTTC.

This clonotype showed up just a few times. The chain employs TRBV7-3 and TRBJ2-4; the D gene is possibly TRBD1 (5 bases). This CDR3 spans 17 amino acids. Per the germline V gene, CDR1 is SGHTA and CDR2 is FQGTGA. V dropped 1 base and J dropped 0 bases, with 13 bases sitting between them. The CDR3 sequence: CASSLIPTDLAKNIQYF. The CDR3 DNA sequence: TGTGCCAGCAGCTTAATACCGACAGACCTAGCCAAAAACATTCAGTACTTC.

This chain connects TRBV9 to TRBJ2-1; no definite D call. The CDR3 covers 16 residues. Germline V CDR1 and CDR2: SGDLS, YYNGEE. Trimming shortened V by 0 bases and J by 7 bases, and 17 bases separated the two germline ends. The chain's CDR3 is CASSVEALGLGNEQFF. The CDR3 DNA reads TGTGCCAGCAGCGTAGAAGCTTTAGGTTTGGGAAATGAGCAGTTCTTC.

The CDR3 loop is CASSLGRRYYEQYF. In DNA form, the CDR3 reads TGTGCCAGCAGCTTAGGGCGGAGGTACTACGAGCAGTACTTC. This chain joins TRBV11-2 and TRBJ2-7; D perhaps matches TRBD2 (5 bases). The CDR3 runs 14 residues. Trimming left V 1 base short and J 3 bases short, with 10 bases between. CDR1 and CDR2 (germline): SGHAT, FQNNGV.

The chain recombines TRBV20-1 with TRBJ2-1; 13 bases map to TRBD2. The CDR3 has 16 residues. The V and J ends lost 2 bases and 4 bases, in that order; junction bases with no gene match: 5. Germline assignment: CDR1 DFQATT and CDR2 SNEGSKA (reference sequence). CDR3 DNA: TGCAGTGCTAGATCACTAGCGGGAGGGCCGTACAATGAGCAGTTCTTC. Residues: CSARSLAGGPYNEQFF.

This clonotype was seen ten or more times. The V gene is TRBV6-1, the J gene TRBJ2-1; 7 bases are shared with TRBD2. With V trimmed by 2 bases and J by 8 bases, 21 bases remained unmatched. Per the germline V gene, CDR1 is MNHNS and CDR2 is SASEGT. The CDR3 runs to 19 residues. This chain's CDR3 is CASSERHPATSRGRDEQFF. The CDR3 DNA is TGTGCCAGCAGTGAAAGACACCCCGCCACTTCGAGAGGGAGGGATGAGCAGTTCTTC.

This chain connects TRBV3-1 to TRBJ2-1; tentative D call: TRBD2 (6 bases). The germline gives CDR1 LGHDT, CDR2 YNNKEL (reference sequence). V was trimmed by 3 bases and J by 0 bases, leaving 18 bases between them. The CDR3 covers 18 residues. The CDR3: CASSQFPIAESSYNEQFF. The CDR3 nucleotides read TGTGCCAGCAGCCAGTTCCCGATAGCGGAGAGCTCCTACAATGAGCAGTTCTTC.

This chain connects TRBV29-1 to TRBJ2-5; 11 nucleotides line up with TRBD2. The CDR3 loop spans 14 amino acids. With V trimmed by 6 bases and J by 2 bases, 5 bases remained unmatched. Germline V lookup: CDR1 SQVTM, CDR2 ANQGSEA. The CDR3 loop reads CSVRRLAGQETQYF. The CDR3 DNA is TGCAGCGTCCGCAGACTAGCGGGACAAGAGACCCAGTACTTC.

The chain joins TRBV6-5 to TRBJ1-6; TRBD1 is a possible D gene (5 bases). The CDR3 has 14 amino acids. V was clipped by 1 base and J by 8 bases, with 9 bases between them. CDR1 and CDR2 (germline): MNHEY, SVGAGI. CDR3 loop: CASSYYQTDSPLHF. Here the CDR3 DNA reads TGTGCCAGCAGTTACTATCAGACAGATTCACCCCTCCACTTT.

CDR3 DNA: TGCGCCAGCAGCCAAGATCCCGCTGGCAAAGAGACCCAGTACTTC. Its protein is CASSQDPAGKETQYF. J is TRBJ2-5 and V is TRBV4-3, with D unresolved. The V end was cut by 0 bases, the J end by 3 bases, with 11 bases between. The CDR3 has 15 amino acids. Per the germline V gene, CDR1 is LGHNA and CDR2 is YSLEER.

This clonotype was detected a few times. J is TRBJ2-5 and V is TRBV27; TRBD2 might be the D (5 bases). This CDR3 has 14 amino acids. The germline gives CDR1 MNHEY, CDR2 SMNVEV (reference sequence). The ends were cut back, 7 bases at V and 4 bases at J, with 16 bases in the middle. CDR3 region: CASKSGEQSETQYF. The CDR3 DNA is TGTGCCAGCAAGTCCGGGGAGCAGTCAGAGACCCAGTACTTC.

CDR3 region: CASSPWTGGPGELFF. CDR3 nucleotides: TGTGCCAGCAGCCCGTGGACAGGGGGACCCGGGGAGCTGTTTTTT. The chain combines TRBV5-5 with TRBJ2-2; 10 bases line up with TRBD1. Unmatched junction bases numbered 6, after V lost 4 bases and J lost 6 bases. The CDR3 loop spans 15 amino acids. The germline CDR1 and CDR2 sequences are SGHKS and YYEKEE (reference sequence).

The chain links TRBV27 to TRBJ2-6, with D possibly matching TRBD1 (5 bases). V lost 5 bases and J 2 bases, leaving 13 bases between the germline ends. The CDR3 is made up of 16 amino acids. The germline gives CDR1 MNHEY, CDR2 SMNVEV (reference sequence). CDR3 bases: TGTGCCAGCAGTCCGCAGGGTAGGACTGGGGCCAACGTCCTGACTTTC. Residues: CASSPQGRTGANVLTF.

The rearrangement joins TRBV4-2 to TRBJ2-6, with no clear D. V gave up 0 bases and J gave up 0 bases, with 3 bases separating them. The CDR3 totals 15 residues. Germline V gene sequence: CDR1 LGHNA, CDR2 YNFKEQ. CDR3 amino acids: CASSQDNSGANVLTF. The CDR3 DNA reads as TGTGCCAGCAGCCAAGACAACTCTGGGGCCAACGTCCTGACTTTC.

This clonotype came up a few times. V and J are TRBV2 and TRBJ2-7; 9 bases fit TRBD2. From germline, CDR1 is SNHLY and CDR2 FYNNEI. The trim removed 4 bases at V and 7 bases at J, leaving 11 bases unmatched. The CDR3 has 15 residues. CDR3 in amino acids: CASSGVSLAGREQYV. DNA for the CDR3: TGTGCCAGCAGTGGCGTAAGTCTAGCGGGGCGGGAGCAGTACGTC.

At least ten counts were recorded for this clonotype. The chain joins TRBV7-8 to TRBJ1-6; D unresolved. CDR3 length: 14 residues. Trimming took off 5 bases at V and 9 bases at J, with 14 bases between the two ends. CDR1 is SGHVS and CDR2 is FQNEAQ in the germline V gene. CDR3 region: CASSPLGWGSPLHF. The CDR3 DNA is TGTGCCAGCAGCCCTCTGGGGTGGGGTTCACCCCTCCACTTT.

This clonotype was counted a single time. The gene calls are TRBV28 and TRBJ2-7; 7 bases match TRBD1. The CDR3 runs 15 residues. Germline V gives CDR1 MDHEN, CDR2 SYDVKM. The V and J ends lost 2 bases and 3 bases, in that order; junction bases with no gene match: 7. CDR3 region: CASSLGDSSSYEQYV. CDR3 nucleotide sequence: TGTGCCAGCAGTTTAGGGGACAGCTCGAGCTACGAGCAGTACGTC.